This TCR beta chain was captured in a study of T-cell reconstitution after alpha-beta-depleted transplantation in children. Findings of the study overall: Counts and diversity of T cells one year after transplant came mostly from newly produced T cells. Several hundred expanded graft clones reportedly were the source of alpha-beta T cells about two months after transplant. Some patients' high day-60 TCRbeta diversity was traced to surviving recipient T cells and thymic progenitors.

The CDR3 is 15 residues long. Trimming left V 6 bases short and J 3 bases short, with 18 bases between. Germline lookup yields CDR1 SGDLS and CDR2 YYNGEE. This clonotype was counted ten times or more. What it recognizes is unknown. Preparation of the TCRbeta library was carried out with unique molecular identifiers. TCRdb re-analysed the PCR reads in MiXCR, keeping a single row per CDR3 protein. The sample consists of approximately 500,000 distinct CDR3 sequences, roughly a tenth of them appearing once. This TCR was recovered from a child aged 2-15 years with inherited bone marrow failure, due to receive a stem cell transplant. The genes are TRBV9 and TRBJ1-2; D perhaps matches TRBD1 (5 bases). The specimen was PBMCs, collected before TCRalphabeta/CD19-depleted stem cell transplant. The CDR3 loop is CASKGSGGDHYGYTF. The CDR3, as DNA: TGTGCCAGCAAGGGATCGGGGGGGGACCACTATGGCTACACCTTC.